The T cell receptor (beta chain) described here comes from a study of blood T cells in healthy people across ages. The wider study: Every two T cells gave about one barcoded beta molecule via template switching. Whole-study results and caveats: A roughly linear age-dependent decrease characterized TCR beta diversity per million T cells. Because donor CMV status was unknown, expanded clonotype changes were possibly confounded.

The CDR3 runs 15 residues. Per germline, CDR1 MDHEN and CDR2 SYDVKM. Between the trimmed V and J ends, which lost 4 bases and 3 bases, there was a span of 13 bases. In the case of this clonotype: Its antigen is not known.

A sample-barcoded 5' primer and a J-beta primer mix were used in a second PCR of about 7 to 12 cycles. Each CDR3 protein is one row after TCRdb ran MiXCR on the 5' RACE reads. The sample lists over 950,000 distinct CDR3 sequences, roughly 50% occurring once. V and J are TRBV28 and TRBJ1-5; D remains ambiguous. This sequence was found in an older woman in good health. Sequenced material: blood. CDR3 loop: CASSSWQETNQPQHF. The CDR3 DNA reads TGTGCCAGCAGTTCATGGCAGGAGACCAATCAGCCCCAGCATTTT.